One sample yielded the 21 T cell receptor beta chains listed below, sequenced in a study of regulatory T cells in long-lasting Graves disease. CDR3-region Arm-PCR and iRepertoire HTBI primers produced the TCR beta libraries. MiXCR was run by TCRdb on the multiplex PCR reads, yielding one entry per CDR3 protein. The sample contains a few hundred thousand distinct CDR3 sequences, over 9.5% of which appear only once. The time point here: newly diagnosed GD, antithyroid drugs for less than 3 months. Following extraction of RNA from PBMCs, that RNA was used to make the TCR library. This same sample was also taken into another study, of T cells in Graves' hyperthyroidism and ophthalmopathy.

Sample: peripheral blood mononuclear cells (PBMCs), taken at new diagnosis, from a patient treated with antithyroid drugs. The receptors stem from a woman aged 18-35 years with Graves disease.

The rearrangement joins TRBV19 to TRBJ2-6; D perhaps matches TRBD2 (7 bases). Trimming removed 7 bases at V and 2 bases at J, with 12 bases between. Germline CDR1 reads LNHDA; CDR2 reads SQIVND (reference sequence). The CDR3 sequence is 15 residues long. The CDR3 reads CASIAGAPGANVLTF. In DNA form, the CDR3 reads TGTGCCAGTATCGCGGGGGCCCCTGGGGCCAACGTCCTGACTTTC.

This clonotype showed up just a few times. CDR3 loop: CASNLGNTQYF. The CDR3, as DNA: TGTGCCAGCAATCTCGGGAATACGCAGTATTTT. The V call is TRBV27, the J call TRBJ2-3; the D gene is possibly TRBD2 (5 bases). From germline, CDR1 is MNHEY and CDR2 SMNVEV (reference sequence). The CDR3 contains 11 residues. Trimming removed 7 bases from V and 7 bases from J, with 9 bases in between.

This clonotype was seen ten or more times. This chain links TRBV10-3 with TRBJ2-5; maybe TRBD1 (6 bases). V lost 0 bases and J 2 bases, leaving 10 bases between the germline ends. There are 15 residues in the CDR3. Germline CDR1 is ENHRY and CDR2 is SYGVKD. In DNA, the CDR3 is TGTGCCATCAGTGAGTCCTATACAGGGCAAGAGACCCAGTACTTC. Its protein product is CAISESYTGQETQYF.

This clonotype was counted many times. The J gene is TRBJ2-7, the V gene TRBV20-1; either TRBD1 or TRBD2 may supply D (5 bases each). The CDR3 totals 15 residues. Germline values: CDR1 DFQATT, CDR2 SNEGSKA (reference sequence). The V gene lost 2 bases and the J gene lost 4 bases, with 18 bases spanning the gap. The CDR3 nucleotides are TGCAGTGCTAGAAACCGGGACCGAGGTTATTACGAGCAGTACTTC. This gives the protein CSARNRDRGYYEQYF.

The table lists this clonotype with many counts. The chain combines TRBV5-6 with TRBJ2-3; 12 bases agree with TRBD2. V lost 4 bases and J lost 7; bases outside the gene matches: 7. CDR1 is SGHDT, CDR2 YYEEEE, per germline. The length of the CDR3 is 15 residues. CDR3: CASSILAGGGNTQYF. For the CDR3, the DNA is TGTGCCAGCAGCATACTAGCGGGGGGAGGGAATACGCAGTATTTT. Full variable domain (outside the CDR3, taken from reference TRBV5-6 and TRBJ2-3): DAGVTQSPTHLIKTRGQQVTLRCSPKSGHDTVSWYQQALGQGPQFIFQYYEEEERQRGNFPDRFSGHQFPNYSSELNVNALLLGDSALYLCASSILAGGGNTQYFGPGTRLTVL.

Comments on this clonotype: A much bigger clone sits one base away, suggesting this may be a read error. The J gene is TRBJ2-3, the V gene TRBV6-2 or TRBV6-3; 7 nucleotides match TRBD1. Germline V gene sequence: CDR1 MNHEY, CDR2 SVGEGT. The length of the CDR3 is 14 residues. The CDR3 nucleotides read TGTGCCGGCAGTGGGACAGTCAGCACAGATACGCAGTATTTT. It codes for CAGSGTVSTDTQYF.

This clonotype was observed at least ten times. This chain connects TRBV11-2 to TRBJ2-7, with D possibly being TRBD1 (7 bases). Germline V gene lookup returns CDR1 SGHAT and CDR2 FQNNGV. The CDR3 has 14 amino acids. V lost 5 bases, J lost 4 bases, and 15 bases lay in between. CDR3: CASSQQTGTYEQYV. In nucleotides, the CDR3 is TGTGCCAGCAGCCAACAGACAGGGACTTACGAGCAGTACGTC.

This clonotype occurred many times. The chain employs TRBV24-1 and TRBJ1-5, with 11 bases that match TRBD1. Trimming at V came to 4 bases and at J to 5 bases, leaving 6 bases not matched to a gene. Germline CDR1 KGHDR, CDR2 SFDVKD. The CDR3 is 16 residues long. The CDR3 nucleotides read TGTGCCACCAGTGAAACGGACAGGGGGCGCGATCAGCCCCAGCATTTT. Encoded protein: CATSETDRGRDQPQHF.

On this clonotype itself: Since a much larger clone is just one base distant, this may be a read error. Here the CDR3 DNA reads TGTACCAGCAGCAAGCGGGGGGGAGTCACAGATACGCAGTATTTT. Its translation: CTSSKRGGVTDTQYF. The rearrangement links TRBV7-2 to TRBJ2-3; 10 bases match TRBD2. The germline CDR1 and CDR2 sequences are SGHTA and FQGNSA. This CDR3 spans 15 amino acids. Trimming removed 5 bases from V and 2 bases from J; junction bases left unmatched: 4.

This clonotype has just a few counts. The chain links TRBV28 to TRBJ2-3; the match to TRBD2 covers 10 bases. This CDR3 is 15 amino acids long. Germline loops: CDR1 MDHEN, CDR2 SYDVKM. J lost 3 bases, V lost 6 bases, and 6 bases had no gene match. CDR3: CASRVSGRRTDTQYF. The DNA for the CDR3 is TGTGCCAGCAGAGTTAGCGGGAGGAGGACAGATACGCAGTATTTT.

This clonotype showed up just a few times. J is TRBJ1-2 and V is TRBV20-1, with unresolved D. There are 14 residues in the CDR3. From germline, CDR1 is DFQATT and CDR2 SNEGSKA (reference sequence). Deletions cut 1 base from V and 1 base from J, with 10 bases between. The CDR3 is CSARVVSLNYGYTF. CDR3 nucleotides: TGCAGTGCTAGAGTGGTCTCCCTTAACTATGGCTACACCTTC.

This chain uses TRBV20-1 with TRBJ2-2, with 8 positions matching TRBD2. The CDR3 has 16 residues. Per germline, CDR1 DFQATT and CDR2 SNEGSKA (reference sequence). Trimming cost V 1 base and J 2 bases; bases outside gene matches: 6. The DNA for the CDR3 is TGCAGTGCTAGAGGCCGACTAGCGCGAAACACCGGGGAGCTGTTTTTT. Translation: CSARGRLARNTGELFF.

There are a few counts of this clonotype. In nucleotides, the CDR3 is TGTGCCATCAGCGGGACTAGCGGAATACGCGATACGCAGTATTTT. This gives the protein CAISGTSGIRDTQYF. The chain couples TRBV10-3 to TRBJ2-3, with TRBD2 identical over 11 bases. CDR3 length equals 15 residues. V gave up 6 bases and J gave up 6 bases; unmatched junction bases: 8. Germline CDR1 and CDR2: ENHRY and SYGVKD.

This clonotype was counted only a few times. The chain is built from TRBV10-3 and TRBJ2-5, with TRBD2 matching 7 bases. Trimming removed 0 bases from V and 5 bases from J; junction bases left unmatched: 6. This CDR3 spans 15 amino acids. Germline-derived CDR1 and CDR2 are ENHRY and SYGVKD. Here the CDR3 reads CAISESTRAGETQYF. The CDR3 DNA is TGTGCCATCAGTGAGTCGACTCGAGCGGGGGAGACCCAGTACTTC.

The chain combines TRBV19 with TRBJ2-1; D may be TRBD1 or TRBD2 (6 bases each). The length of the CDR3 is 16 residues. V was pared by 3 bases and J by 4 bases, with 16 bases between. Germline loops: CDR1 LNHDA, CDR2 SQIVND (reference sequence). The DNA of the CDR3 is TGTGCCAGTAGTATCCATCGGGGGCCCCCATACAATGAGCAGTTCTTC. It yields the protein CASSIHRGPPYNEQFF.

Many counts were recorded for this clonotype. V gene TRBV5-1 combines with J gene TRBJ2-5, with D possibly being TRBD2 (6 bases). Germline CDR1 and CDR2: SGHRS and YFSETQ. The CDR3 spans 14 residues. Trimming pared 6 bases from V and 5 bases from J, leaving 17 bases between. The CDR3 DNA reads as TGCGCCAGCAATAACGCGGGGCAGTGGGAGACCCAGTACTTC. This gives the protein CASNNAGQWETQYF.

Many counts were recorded for this clonotype. This rearrangement joins TRBV12-5 to TRBJ2-7; TRBD2 matches at 13 bases. CDR3 size: 16 residues. V lost 7 bases, J lost 6 bases, and 12 bases stayed unmatched. Germline V CDR1 and CDR2: LGHNT, FRNRAP. CDR3 coding DNA: TGTGCTAGTGCCCCGATAGGACTAGCGGGAGCTGGCGAGCAGTACTTC. Translated: CASAPIGLAGAGEQYF.

The V call is TRBV15, the J call TRBJ2-2, with TRBD2 identical over 9 bases. Germline lookup yields CDR1 LNHNV and CDR2 YYDKDF (reference sequence). This CDR3 has 18 residues. The V segment lost 3 bases and the J segment 5 bases; nucleotides outside the gene matches: 13. CDR3 DNA: TGTGCCACCAGCAGTGGTCCAGCGGGGGCGGGGGGGACCGGGGAGCTGTTTTTT. Translation gives CATSSGPAGAGGTGELFF.

This clonotype was observed at least ten times. The chain is built from TRBV9 and TRBJ1-1; D gene unclear. This CDR3 is 13 amino acids long. Germline CDR1 and CDR2: SGDLS and YYNGEE. The V end lost 1 base, the J end lost 3 bases, and 7 bases lay between the germline ends. The CDR3 sequence is CASSVRIHTEAFF. In DNA form, the CDR3 reads TGTGCCAGCAGCGTACGCATACACACTGAAGCTTTCTTT.

There are many counts of this clonotype. This chain links TRBV7-9 with TRBJ1-5; no clear D gene. Germline values: CDR1 SEHNR, CDR2 FQNEAQ (reference sequence). V was clipped by 4 bases and J by 3 bases, with 10 bases between them. There are 14 residues in the CDR3. DNA for the CDR3: TGTGCCAGCAGCTCCCGGGAGCCCAATCAGCCCCAGCATTTT. Protein sequence: CASSSREPNQPQHF.

This clonotype was detected many times. This chain links TRBV7-9 with TRBJ2-2; D ambiguous. This CDR3 is 13 amino acids long. V was cut by 5 bases and J by 5 bases, with 9 bases left in between. Germline loops: CDR1 SEHNR, CDR2 FQNEAQ (reference sequence). The CDR3, as DNA: TGTGCCAGCAGCGCCTCCCCTACCGGGGAGCTGTTTTTT. This encodes CASSASPTGELFF.